This is a list of T cell receptor beta chains from one sample in a study of identical twins. MiXCR, run by TCRdb on the 5' RACE reads, gives a single entry per CDR3 protein. The sample consists of roughly 490,000 distinct CDR3 sequences, roughly 13% of them appearing once. In addition, the sample was reused for a study of yellow fever vaccine responses in identical twins.

Sequenced: CD4+ T cells sorted from blood. These receptors came from a woman younger than 35 in good health. Each CDR3 is given with its conserved first and last residue. Fields, in order: CDR3 length, D gene, J gene, clone size, V gene, CDR3 protein, CDR3 DNA. D genes are given only for firm matches. Expanded clones are given a class, and other clones once, few, many or no size at all.

length: 15; D: TRBD2; J: TRBJ2-7; size: few; V: TRBV27; CDR3: CASSLRPGTTYEQYF; DNA: TGTGCCAGCAGTTTACGCCCCGGGACTACCTACGAGCAGTACTTC
length: 13; D: TRBD2; J: TRBJ2-2; size: few; V: TRBV20-1; CDR3: CSAHSAGLADLFF; DNA: TGCAGTGCGCACTCCGCGGGACTAGCGGATTTGTTTTTT
length: 15; D: -; J: TRBJ2-5; size: few; V: TRBV6-2/TRBV6-3; CDR3: CASSYGSGVPETQYF; DNA: TGTGCCAGCAGTTACGGGTCCGGGGTTCCAGAGACCCAGTACTTC
length: 15; D: TRBD1; J: TRBJ2-3; size: -; V: TRBV2; CDR3: CASRDTGQGTDTQYF; DNA: TGTGCCAGCAGAGATACTGGACAGGGGACAGATACGCAGTATTTT
length: 14; D: -; J: TRBJ2-5; size: -; V: TRBV5-1; CDR3: CASSFGTLQETQYF; DNA: TGCGCCAGCAGCTTTGGGACGCTCCAAGAGACCCAGTACTTC
length: 12; D: -; J: TRBJ2-5; size: few; V: TRBV10-3; CDR3: CATGRVQETQYF; DNA: TGTGCCACCGGCAGGGTCCAAGAGACCCAGTACTTC
length: 17; D: TRBD1; J: TRBJ1-1; size: -; V: TRBV7-8; CDR3: CASSTVAAGTGVPEAFF; DNA: TGTGCCAGCAGCACAGTTGCCGCCGGGACAGGGGTCCCTGAAGCTTTCTTT
length: 14; D: -; J: TRBJ1-5; size: few; V: TRBV5-4; CDR3: CASSLREGNGPQHF; DNA: TGTGCCAGCAGCTTGCGTGAAGGTAACGGGCCCCAGCATTTT
length: 13; D: -; J: TRBJ2-2; size: -; V: TRBV5-1; CDR3: CASRPIDGGELFF; DNA: TGCGCCAGCAGACCGATAGACGGCGGGGAGCTGTTTTTT
length: 16; D: -; J: TRBJ2-7; size: -; V: TRBV21-1; CDR3: CASSKGLEGTAYEQYF; DNA: TGTGCCAGCAGCAAAGGCTTAGAAGGGACAGCCTACGAGCAGTACTTC
length: 15; D: -; J: TRBJ1-1; size: -; V: TRBV7-2; CDR3: CASSLDTGAYTEAFF; DNA: TGTGCCAGCAGCTTAGACACGGGGGCGTACACTGAAGCTTTCTTT
length: 14; D: -; J: TRBJ1-6; size: -; V: TRBV3-1; CDR3: CASSPLGRGSPLHF; DNA: TGTGCCAGCAGCCCCCTGGGGCGGGGTTCACCCCTCCACTTT
length: 18; D: TRBD1; J: TRBJ2-1; size: few; V: TRBV9; CDR3: CASSGSPITGGINNEQFF; DNA: TGTGCCAGCAGCGGATCCCCCATAACAGGGGGGATAAACAATGAGCAGTTCTTC
length: 15; D: -; J: TRBJ2-5; size: few; V: TRBV18; CDR3: CASSPAGLPQETQYF; DNA: TGTGCCAGCTCACCGGCGGGGTTACCTCAAGAGACCCAGTACTTC
length: 14; D: -; J: TRBJ2-1; size: -; V: TRBV11-2; CDR3: CASSSPRGSDEQFF; DNA: TGTGCCAGCAGCTCGCCTAGAGGTAGCGATGAGCAGTTCTTC